Listed below are T cell receptor beta chains from one sample, sequenced in a study of metastatic and nonmetastatic thyroid tumors. MiXCR was used by TCRdb to re-call the PCR reads. The sample has under 35,000 clones, around 25% seen once. Material for sequencing was blood. These receptors were collected from a female donor with papillary thyroid cancer or a benign thyroid nodule (not recorded which). Some clones in this sample may be carry-over from other donors' samples. The CDR3 runs from the conserved cysteine through the conserved F or W. Fields, in order: CDR3 DNA, CDR3 protein, clone size, J gene, D gene, V gene. A D gene is named only where the DNA matches it firmly. Only some rows state a clone size, as once, few, many or a class for expanded clones.

CDR3nt: TGTGCCAGCAGTGAATCGGGGACCCCCTGGGAAGCTTTCTTT
CDR3aa: CASSESGTPWEAFF
abundance: medium-sized
j_gene: TRBJ1-1
d_gene: -
v_gene: TRBV6-1

CDR3nt: TGCGCCAGCAGCTTGTCTACAGGGGGCTCCTACGAGCAGTACTTC
CDR3aa: CASSLSTGGSYEQYF
abundance: -
j_gene: TRBJ2-7
d_gene: TRBD1
v_gene: TRBV5-1

CDR3nt: TGTGCCAGCTCACCAGGACAGTCGGGTATCAATGGCTACACCTTC
CDR3aa: CASSPGQSGINGYTF
abundance: -
j_gene: TRBJ1-2
d_gene: -
v_gene: TRBV18

CDR3nt: TGTGCCAGCAGCTTAGTATGGGACAGAAATTCACCCCTCCACTTT
CDR3aa: CASSLVWDRNSPLHF
abundance: -
j_gene: TRBJ1-6
d_gene: TRBD1
v_gene: TRBV7-2

CDR3nt: TGCGCCAGCAGCTCAAAGGGACAGGGGATTTCTGGAAACACCATATATTTT
CDR3aa: CASSSKGQGISGNTIYF
abundance: many
j_gene: TRBJ1-3
d_gene: TRBD1
v_gene: TRBV5-1

CDR3nt: TGCAGTGCTAGAGGGGACAGAGAGTTCAATGAGCAGTTCTTC
CDR3aa: CSARGDREFNEQFF
abundance: few
j_gene: TRBJ2-1
d_gene: TRBD1
v_gene: TRBV20-1

CDR3nt: TGTGCCACCAGTGATTCAGCTGGGGTGTGGCAAGAGACCCAGTACTTC
CDR3aa: CATSDSAGVWQETQYF
abundance: many
j_gene: TRBJ2-5
d_gene: -
v_gene: TRBV24-1

CDR3nt: TGTGCCAGCAGCACCCTACTAGCGGGAGGGGTGCGCGAGCAGTACTTC
CDR3aa: CASSTLLAGGVREQYF
abundance: many
j_gene: TRBJ2-7
d_gene: TRBD2
v_gene: TRBV7-9

CDR3nt: TGTGCCAGCAGCGTAAACAGGGCCGCGGGCGACAATGAGCAGTTCTTC
CDR3aa: CASSVNRAAGDNEQFF
abundance: many
j_gene: TRBJ2-1
d_gene: -
v_gene: TRBV9

CDR3nt: TGCAGTGCCAGGACAGGAATAGTGGGTGGCTACACCTTC
CDR3aa: CSARTGIVGGYTF
abundance: many
j_gene: TRBJ1-2
d_gene: TRBD1
v_gene: TRBV20-1

CDR3nt: TGTGCCAGCAGTGAAGACTTTACCCAAAGTCAGTACGAGCAGTACTTC
CDR3aa: CASSEDFTQSQYEQYF
abundance: few
j_gene: TRBJ2-7
d_gene: -
v_gene: TRBV6-4

CDR3nt: TGCAGCGTTGTAAAGACAGGGGACTACACCTTC
CDR3aa: CSVVKTGDYTF
abundance: many
j_gene: TRBJ1-2
d_gene: TRBD1
v_gene: TRBV29-1

CDR3nt: TGTGCCAGCTCACCAGGGGCAAGGGCCCTCTACGAGCAGTACTTC
CDR3aa: CASSPGARALYEQYF
abundance: many
j_gene: TRBJ2-7
d_gene: -
v_gene: TRBV18

CDR3nt: TGTGCCATCAGTGGACAAACGGATGAGCAGTTCTTC
CDR3aa: CAISGQTDEQFF
abundance: many
j_gene: TRBJ2-1
d_gene: -
v_gene: TRBV10-3

CDR3nt: TGTGCCAGCCTAACGGCAGAAGGCACCGGGGAGCTGTTTTTT
CDR3aa: CASLTAEGTGELFF
abundance: many
j_gene: TRBJ2-2
d_gene: -
v_gene: TRBV19

CDR3nt: TGTGCCAGCAGCCCGGGGGACAGTGAAGCTTTCTTT
CDR3aa: CASSPGDSEAFF
abundance: many
j_gene: TRBJ1-1
d_gene: TRBD1
v_gene: TRBV7-3

CDR3nt: TGCGCCAGCAGCCGGGAGACAGGGCCCTTAGCCTATGGCTACACCTTC
CDR3aa: CASSRETGPLAYGYTF
abundance: many
j_gene: TRBJ1-2
d_gene: TRBD1
v_gene: TRBV4-3

CDR3nt: TGTGCCAGCACCATCACAGGGACTAGGACTGCCAATGAGCAGTTCTTC
CDR3aa: CASTITGTRTANEQFF
abundance: once
j_gene: TRBJ2-1
d_gene: TRBD2
v_gene: TRBV11-2